This T cell receptor (beta chain) comes out of a study of cytomegalovirus exposure and HLA in healthy donors. With 60 Vbeta and 13 Jbeta primers, the PCR was carried out. Profiled with immunoSEQ multiplex PCR; TCRdb holds only in-frame clones, not every one. The data show roughly 150,000 clones, approximately 82% seen once. Study-level points and caveats: The presence/absence work took it that sequencing depth was about the same across donors. Sequence variants that were highly shared formed a cluster that was likely a sequencing artifact. A later analysis found common viral pathogens apparently linked to several of the most significant clusters.

Remarks on this clone: Its target is not known.

With 1 base clipped from V and 1 base from J, the junction kept 5 bases outside the gene matches. CDR1 and CDR2 from the germline V gene are LNHNV and YYDKDF (reference sequence). The CDR3 runs 16 residues. J is TRBJ2-3 and V is TRBV15; 7 nucleotides agree with TRBD2. This TCR was sampled from a male donor in good health and CMV-seropositive. Sequencing was done on a sample of PBMCs. CDR3 DNA sequence: TGTGCCACCAGCAGAGGAGTTAGCGGGCGCACAGATACGCAGTATTTT. Amino acid sequence: CATSRGVSGRTDTQYF.